The rows below give T cell receptor beta chains drawn from one sample of a study of shared clonotypes between healthy human individuals. Method: immunoSEQ multiplex PCR; TCRdb's copy keeps in-frame clones and lacks some. Of about 2 million clones listed, less than 95% are singletons. The source material was naive CD8+ T cells sorted from blood. These receptors all stem from a man younger than 35 in good health. The CDR3 runs from the conserved cysteine through the conserved F or W. A D gene is named only where the DNA matches it firmly. Where a row states a size, it is once, few, many or the class of an expanded clone; other rows omit it.

d_call	clone_size	v_call	j_call	cdr3_aa	cdr3_nt
TRBD2	NA	TRBV9	TRBJ2-2	CASSVARTSGSGTGELFF	TGTGCCAGCAGCGTCGCCAGGACTAGCGGGAGTGGCACCGGGGAGCTGTTTTTT
NA	NA	TRBV13	TRBJ2-1	CASRDLREMAYNEQFF	TGTGCCAGCAGGGACCTTAGGGAAATGGCCTACAATGAGCAGTTCTTC
TRBD2	NA	TRBV27	TRBJ2-1	CASSLMGVRTSNEQFF	TGTGCCAGCAGTTTAATGGGGGTAAGGACTAGCAATGAGCAGTTCTTC
NA	NA	TRBV23-1	TRBJ2-7	CASSQVRAWYEQYF	TGCGCCAGCAGTCAAGTCAGGGCCTGGTACGAGCAGTACTTC
NA	once	TRBV27	TRBJ1-6	CAIKEGSSYNSPLHF	TGTGCCATTAAAGAAGGGAGCTCCTATAATTCACCCCTCCACTTT
NA	NA	TRBV30	TRBJ2-1	CAWDSQSSYNEQFF	TGTGCCTGGGACTCTCAGAGCTCCTACAATGAGCAGTTCTTC
NA	NA	TRBV19	TRBJ2-1	CASRPGTYYEQFF	TGTGCCAGTAGACCCGGGACATATTATGAGCAGTTCTTC
TRBD2	NA	TRBV5-1	TRBJ2-7	CASSWGGSSYEQYF	TGCGCCAGCAGCTGGGGAGGGAGCTCCTACGAGCAGTACTTC
TRBD1	NA	TRBV6-5	TRBJ2-3	CASSSPGTDPTDTQYF	TGTGCCAGCAGTTCCCCCGGGACAGACCCCACAGATACGCAGTATTTT
TRBD1	NA	TRBV7-9	TRBJ2-2	CASSAGTANTGELFF	TGTGCCAGCAGCGCCGGGACAGCGAACACCGGGGAGCTGTTTTTT
TRBD1	NA	TRBV27	TRBJ2-5	CASSPFLYYRGQEETQYF	TGTGCCAGCAGCCCGTTCCTTTATTACAGGGGGCAGGAAGAGACCCAGTACTTC
TRBD2	NA	TRBV7-9	TRBJ2-1	CASSLPSGSGNEQFF	TGTGCCAGCAGCTTACCTAGCGGGAGTGGGAATGAGCAGTTCTTC
TRBD2	NA	TRBV4-1	TRBJ2-7	CASSPGGTSSYEQYF	TGCGCCAGCAGCCCGGGGGGGACTAGCAGTTACGAGCAGTACTTC
NA	NA	TRBV6-1	TRBJ1-4	CASSEEIIATNEKLFF	TGTGCCAGCAGTGAAGAGATCATTGCAACTAATGAAAAACTGTTTTTT
NA	few	TRBV6-5	TRBJ1-1	CASSYSSGSEAFF	TGTGCCAGCAGTTACTCCTCAGGGTCTGAAGCTTTCTTT
NA	NA	TRBV5-6	TRBJ2-7	CASSPGQGIYEQYF	TGTGCCAGCAGCCCCGGGCAGGGGATCTACGAGCAGTACTTC
NA	once	TRBV19	TRBJ2-3	CASSISPFSTDTQYF	TGTGCCAGTAGTATTTCTCCCTTTAGCACAGATACGCAGTATTTT
NA	NA	TRBV9	TRBJ2-2	CASSVAASSTGELFF	TGTGCCAGCAGCGTAGCGGCCTCGAGCACCGGGGAGCTGTTTTTT
NA	NA	TRBV11-2	TRBJ2-3	CASSLELAGADTQYF	TGTGCCAGCAGCTTAGAACTAGCAGGCGCAGATACGCAGTATTTT
NA	NA	TRBV9	TRBJ1-2	CASRGSGGYTF	TGTGCCAGCAGGGGTTCGGGCGGCTACACCTTC
TRBD2	NA	TRBV2	TRBJ2-3	CASSLFHGTSEVGDTQYF	TGTGCCAGCAGTCTTTTTCACGGGACTAGCGAGGTGGGGGATACGCAGTATTTT
NA	few	TRBV10-1	TRBJ2-7	CASSESRGFNEQYF	TGCGCCAGCAGTGAGTCCCGGGGGTTCAACGAGCAGTACTTC
TRBD2	once	TRBV7-2	TRBJ2-3	CASSLVPSFGTKETDTQYF	TGTGCCAGCAGCTTAGTTCCGTCCTTCGGGACTAAAGAAACAGATACGCAGTATTTT
NA	NA	TRBV5-8	TRBJ2-5	CASSMRDIQRGETQYF	TGTGCCAGCAGCATGCGGGACATCCAAAGAGGGGAGACCCAGTACTTC
TRBD2	NA	TRBV5-1	TRBJ2-3	CASSSGRTDTQYF	TGCGCCAGCTCTAGCGGGAGAACAGATACGCAGTATTTT
TRBD2	NA	TRBV7-2	TRBJ2-1	CASSLLLAGGPNNEQFF	TGTGCCAGCAGCTTGCTACTAGCGGGGGGGCCAAACAATGAGCAGTTCTTC
NA	NA	TRBV29-1	TRBJ1-2	CSAADGAYGYTF	TGCAGCGCCGCGGACGGAGCCTATGGCTACACCTTC
NA	NA	TRBV9	TRBJ2-3	CASSVVSTDTQYF	TGTGCCAGCAGCGTAGTTTCCACAGATACGCAGTATTTT
NA	few	TRBV5-5	TRBJ1-2	CASSLGQNYGYTF	TGTGCCAGCAGCTTGGGACAGAACTATGGCTACACCTTC
NA	NA	TRBV6-5	TRBJ2-3	CASSYGDTWSDTQYF	TGTGCCAGCAGTTACGGTGACACTTGGTCCGATACGCAGTATTTT
NA	NA	TRBV7-9	TRBJ2-1	CASSSPQNPNEQFF	TGTGCCAGCAGCTCTCCCCAGAACCCCAATGAGCAGTTCTTC
NA	NA	TRBV19	TRBJ1-5	CASSIVPYSNQPQHF	TGTGCCAGTAGTATAGTTCCCTATAGCAATCAGCCCCAGCATTTT
TRBD2	NA	TRBV5-6	TRBJ2-1	CASGPPGLAGSNEQFF	TGTGCCAGCGGCCCCCCAGGACTAGCGGGAAGCAATGAGCAGTTCTTC
NA	NA	TRBV5-5	TRBJ1-1	CASSWGVGLADTEAFF	TGTGCCAGCAGCTGGGGGGTAGGACTCGCGGACACTGAAGCTTTCTTT
NA	NA	TRBV6-6	TRBJ1-1	CASQLNTEAFF	TGTGCCAGTCAACTGAACACTGAAGCTTTCTTT
TRBD2	NA	TRBV15	TRBJ2-5	CATSGLRGTQETQYF	TGTGCCACCAGCGGACTGCGGGGGACCCAAGAGACCCAGTACTTC
TRBD1	few	TRBV7-9	TRBJ2-7	CASSSPGTVYEQYF	TGTGCCAGCAGCTCTCCCGGGACAGTCTACGAGCAGTACTTC
NA	NA	TRBV4-1	TRBJ2-7	CASSQEETDEESYEQYF	TGCGCCAGCAGCCAAGAAGAGACAGACGAAGAGTCCTACGAGCAGTACTTC
NA	NA	TRBV4-3	TRBJ2-2	CASSRAGISTGELFF	TGCGCCAGCAGCCGGGCAGGGATTTCCACCGGGGAGCTGTTTTTT
TRBD1	NA	TRBV28	TRBJ1-5	CASSLGTVSNQPQHF	TGTGCCAGCAGCCTTGGGACAGTTAGCAATCAGCCCCAGCATTTT
NA	NA	TRBV15	TRBJ2-7	CATSRDIGGGEQYF	TGTGCCACCAGCAGAGATATAGGGGGTGGCGAGCAGTACTTC
NA	once	TRBV18	TRBJ2-7	CASSPRRESGEQYF	TGTGCCAGCTCACCGCGCAGGGAAAGCGGCGAGCAGTACTTC
NA	NA	TRBV2	TRBJ1-2	CASSEATGSTYGYTF	TGTGCCAGCAGTGAAGCGACAGGCTCTACCTATGGCTACACCTTC
TRBD2	NA	TRBV29-1	TRBJ2-3	CSVGSGGDTDTQYF	TGCAGCGTAGGTAGCGGGGGTGACACAGATACGCAGTATTTT
NA	NA	TRBV4-2	TRBJ2-7	CASPAMESTYEQYF	TGTGCCAGCCCGGCCATGGAGTCCACCTACGAGCAGTACTTC
NA	NA	TRBV7-7	TRBJ2-7	CASSPSLGDNEQYF	TGTGCTAGCAGCCCTAGTTTAGGAGACAACGAGCAGTACTTC
NA	NA	TRBV10-3	TRBJ2-3	CAISENLAGRTDTQYF	TGTGCCATCAGTGAGAACTTGGCAGGGCGCACAGATACGCAGTATTTT
NA	NA	TRBV27	TRBJ2-1	CASSGTLSYNEQFF	TGTGCCAGCAGTGGGACTCTCTCCTACAATGAGCAGTTCTTC
NA	once	TRBV13	TRBJ2-7	CASSLEGYSGSYEQYF	TGTGCCAGCAGCTTAGAAGGCTACTCGGGCTCCTACGAGCAGTACTTC
NA	NA	TRBV29-1	TRBJ2-7	CSVGPASSYEQYF	TGCAGCGTGGGTCCTGCGAGCTCCTACGAGCAGTACTTC
NA	NA	TRBV11-2	TRBJ2-7	CASSSIGTPGRDEQYF	TGTGCCAGCAGCTCCATAGGGACGCCCGGGCGGGACGAGCAGTACTTC
TRBD1	NA	TRBV9	TRBJ2-3	CASSVEYGQGTDTQYF	TGTGCCAGCAGCGTAGAGTACGGACAGGGCACAGATACGCAGTATTTT
TRBD1	NA	TRBV30	TRBJ1-2	CAWSLTLYGTGDRTNYGYTF	TGTGCCTGGAGTCTCACACTCTATGGGACAGGGGACCGGACGAACTATGGCTACACCTTC
NA	NA	TRBV18	TRBJ1-1	CASSPPGPMNTEAFF	TGTGCCAGCTCACCACCGGGCCCCATGAACACTGAAGCTTTCTTT
TRBD1	NA	TRBV2	TRBJ2-7	CASSDPGGANEQYF	TGTGCCAGCAGTGACCCAGGGGGAGCCAACGAGCAGTACTTC
TRBD1	NA	TRBV15	TRBJ1-5	CATQGEGQPQHF	TGTGCCACCCAGGGGGAGGGTCAGCCCCAGCATTTT